This is a list of T cell receptor beta chains from one sample in a study of preoperative IRX-2 immunotherapy in early breast cancer. Some clones are missing from TCRdb's copy, which holds only in-frame ones; the method was immunoSEQ multiplex PCR. Here the sample spans about 62,000 clones, roughly 94% being singletons. The sample was collected from a patient treated with IRX-2 immunotherapy. The receptors here all came from a human donor with breast cancer. The CDR3 runs from the conserved cysteine through the conserved F or W. The D gene is left open where the match is weak. Clone size is shown for a subset of rows, as once, few, many or a class of expanded clone.

size: NA
D: NA
J: TRBJ2-1
V: TRBV18
CDR3: CASSAALTGHNEQFF
DNA: TGTGCCAGCTCAGCAGCCCTCACAGGTCACAATGAGCAGTTCTTC

size: NA
D: NA
J: TRBJ2-1
V: TRBV10-3
CDR3: CATRGERAFTYNEQFF
DNA: TGTGCCACCCGGGGAGAGCGGGCCTTCACTTACAATGAGCAGTTCTTC

size: NA
D: NA
J: TRBJ2-7
V: TRBV6-1
CDR3: CASSEGQPLEQYF
DNA: TGTGCCAGCAGTGAAGGACAGCCCCTCGAGCAGTACTTC

size: NA
D: NA
J: TRBJ2-7
V: TRBV6-5
CDR3: CASSYRGSGYEQYF
DNA: TGTGCCAGCAGTTACCGGGGGAGCGGATACGAGCAGTACTTC

size: NA
D: TRBD2
J: TRBJ2-5
V: TRBV7-2
CDR3: CASSLVPGTSLGETQYF
DNA: TGTGCCAGCAGCTTAGTCCCCGGGACTAGCCTGGGCGAGACCCAGTACTTC

size: NA
D: TRBD2
J: TRBJ2-3
V: TRBV5-5
CDR3: CASSLSGSGDTQYF
DNA: TGTGCCAGCAGCCTTAGCGGGAGTGGAGATACGCAGTATTTT

size: NA
D: TRBD1
J: TRBJ1-4
V: TRBV13
CDR3: CASSPRQGAELFF
DNA: TGTGCCAGCAGCCCCAGACAGGGGGCGGAACTGTTTTTT

size: NA
D: NA
J: TRBJ1-1
V: TRBV30
CDR3: CAWSVFGTLNTEAFF
DNA: TGTGCCTGGAGTGTATTTGGGACGCTGAACACTGAAGCTTTCTTT

size: NA
D: NA
J: TRBJ1-1
V: TRBV7-2
CDR3: CASSLFGARESEAFF
DNA: TGTGCCAGCAGCTTATTCGGGGCCCGCGAGAGTGAAGCTTTCTTT

size: NA
D: NA
J: TRBJ2-3
V: TRBV19
CDR3: CASSRGKYSTDTQYF
DNA: TGTGCCAGTAGTAGGGGGAAATATAGCACAGATACGCAGTATTTT

size: NA
D: NA
J: TRBJ2-1
V: TRBV27
CDR3: CASSLGVYNEQFF
DNA: TGTGCCAGCAGTTTGGGGGTATACAATGAGCAGTTCTTC

size: NA
D: NA
J: TRBJ2-3
V: TRBV30
CDR3: CAWTPPPAADTQYF
DNA: TGTGCCTGGACCCCTCCCCCAGCGGCAGATACGCAGTATTTT

size: NA
D: TRBD1
J: TRBJ1-1
V: TRBV5-4
CDR3: CASSLGQGLNTEAFF
DNA: TGTGCCAGCAGTCTCGGACAGGGATTGAACACTGAAGCTTTCTTT

size: NA
D: NA
J: TRBJ2-5
V: TRBV11-2
CDR3: CASSGMGLPQETQYF
DNA: TGTGCCAGCAGCGGGATGGGGCTACCGCAAGAGACCCAGTACTTC

size: NA
D: TRBD2
J: TRBJ2-7
V: TRBV14
CDR3: CASSWGLAGSYEQYF
DNA: TGTGCCAGCAGCTGGGGACTAGCGGGATCCTACGAGCAGTACTTC

size: NA
D: TRBD2
J: TRBJ2-1
V: TRBV2
CDR3: CASRSTSGGYNEQFF
DNA: TGTGCCAGCAGATCCACTAGCGGGGGATACAATGAGCAGTTCTTC

size: NA
D: TRBD1
J: TRBJ2-7
V: TRBV18
CDR3: CASSPGGTGELYEQYF
DNA: TGTGCCAGCTCACCAGGGGGGACAGGGGAGCTGTACGAACAGTACTTC

size: NA
D: NA
J: TRBJ2-3
V: TRBV5-1
CDR3: CASAEEGRGRDTQYF
DNA: TGCGCCAGCGCAGAGGAAGGCCGGGGGAGAGATACGCAGTATTTT

size: NA
D: NA
J: TRBJ1-3
V: TRBV19
CDR3: CATEVRGAVRRNTIYF
DNA: TGTGCCACCGAAGTACGTGGGGCGGTTCGGCGAAACACCATATATTTT

size: NA
D: TRBD2
J: TRBJ2-1
V: TRBV6-1
CDR3: CASTRLALYNGQFF
DNA: TGTGCCAGCACTCGACTAGCCTTATACAATGGGCAGTTCTTC

size: once
D: NA
J: TRBJ2-1
V: TRBV7-9
CDR3: CASSPRPGRSSYNEQFF
DNA: TGTGCCAGCAGCCCACGTCCTGGCCGGAGCTCCTACAATGAGCAGTTCTTC

size: NA
D: TRBD1
J: TRBJ2-5
V: TRBV4-3
CDR3: CASSPYGTGRETQYF
DNA: TGCGCCAGCAGCCCCTATGGGACAGGGCGAGAGACCCAGTACTTC

size: NA
D: NA
J: TRBJ1-5
V: TRBV6-5
CDR3: CASSYDGVGPQHF
DNA: TGTGCCAGCAGTTACGATGGTGTTGGGCCCCAGCATTTT

size: NA
D: NA
J: TRBJ1-3
V: TRBV6-6
CDR3: CASSYRPGSGNTIYF
DNA: TGTGCCAGCAGTTACCGGCCGGGCTCTGGAAACACCATATATTTT

size: NA
D: NA
J: TRBJ2-7
V: TRBV27
CDR3: CASSFGGTYEQYF
DNA: TGTGCCAGCAGTTTCGGCGGGACCTACGAGCAGTACTTC

size: NA
D: TRBD1
J: TRBJ1-1
V: TRBV10-3
CDR3: CATRGVGNTEAFF
DNA: TGTGCCACCAGGGGGGTGGGGAACACTGAAGCTTTCTTT

size: few
D: NA
J: TRBJ1-5
V: TRBV7-2
CDR3: CASGLGVSQPQHF
DNA: TGTGCCAGCGGATTAGGGGTGAGCCAGCCCCAGCATTTT

size: once
D: NA
J: TRBJ2-6
V: TRBV5-4
CDR3: CASSLGFRGSGANVLTF
DNA: TGTGCCAGCAGCTTGGGGTTCCGGGGATCTGGGGCCAACGTCCTGACTTTC

size: NA
D: NA
J: TRBJ1-5
V: TRBV7-2
CDR3: CASSLGPRQPQHF
DNA: TGTGCCAGCAGCTTAGGGCCTCGCCAGCCCCAGCATTTT

size: few
D: NA
J: TRBJ1-2
V: TRBV5-6
CDR3: CASSPLTSVAKHYGYTF
DNA: TGTGCCAGCAGCCCTCTGACCAGCGTGGCAAAACACTATGGCTACACCTTC

size: NA
D: NA
J: TRBJ2-3
V: TRBV5-8
CDR3: CASSFSRDTQYF
DNA: TGTGCCAGCAGCTTTAGCAGGGATACGCAGTATTTT

size: NA
D: NA
J: TRBJ2-5
V: TRBV7-9
CDR3: CASSPRLVTQYF
DNA: TGTGCCAGCAGCCCCCGCCTGGTGACCCAGTACTTC

size: NA
D: TRBD2
J: TRBJ2-2
V: TRBV6-4
CDR3: CASRTERGAGELFF
DNA: TGTGCCAGCAGAACCGAACGGGGGGCCGGGGAGCTGTTTTTT

size: few
D: NA
J: TRBJ2-4
V: TRBV10-2
CDR3: CASTDAKNIQYF
DNA: TGCGCCAGCACAGACGCCAAAAACATTCAGTACTTC

size: NA
D: TRBD2
J: TRBJ2-7
V: TRBV6-6
CDR3: CASSTWGGRAHEQYF
DNA: TGTGCCAGCAGCACTTGGGGCGGGAGGGCCCACGAGCAGTACTTC

size: NA
D: NA
J: TRBJ1-1
V: TRBV4-3
CDR3: CASSQEITGRAAEAFF
DNA: TGCGCCAGCAGCCAAGAAATCACAGGGCGGGCGGCTGAAGCTTTCTTT

size: NA
D: NA
J: TRBJ2-1
V: TRBV25-1
CDR3: CASSGLAGALGNEQFF
DNA: TGTGCCAGCAGTGGGCTCGCGGGGGCTCTTGGGAATGAGCAGTTCTTC

size: NA
D: TRBD1
J: TRBJ1-5
V: TRBV9
CDR3: CASSLTGVNQPQHF
DNA: TGTGCCAGCAGCCTTACAGGGGTGAATCAGCCCCAGCATTTT

size: NA
D: NA
J: TRBJ2-1
V: TRBV7-6
CDR3: CASSLVESSYNEQFF
DNA: TGTGCCAGCAGCTTAGTGGAGAGCTCCTACAATGAGCAGTTCTTC

size: NA
D: NA
J: TRBJ1-3
V: TRBV30
CDR3: CAWAGDSGNTIYF
DNA: TGTGCCTGGGCAGGAGACTCTGGAAACACCATATATTTT

size: once
D: NA
J: TRBJ1-1
V: TRBV11-1
CDR3: CASSSPRTLRADTEAFF
DNA: TGTGCCAGCAGCTCTCCGAGGACCCTCCGGGCGGACACTGAAGCTTTCTTT

size: NA
D: NA
J: TRBJ2-1
V: TRBV7-2
CDR3: CASTTGSHPYNEQFF
DNA: TGTGCCAGCACCACAGGGTCCCATCCCTACAATGAGCAGTTCTTC

size: NA
D: NA
J: TRBJ1-3
V: TRBV4-1
CDR3: CASSQIDSLLGNTIYF
DNA: TGCGCCAGCAGCCAAATAGACAGCCTACTGGGAAACACCATATATTTT

size: NA
D: TRBD1
J: TRBJ1-2
V: TRBV2
CDR3: CASRWDREGGYTF
DNA: TGTGCCAGCAGATGGGACAGGGAGGGCGGCTACACCTTC

size: NA
D: TRBD1
J: TRBJ1-2
V: TRBV6-5
CDR3: CASTGSAGGRSYTF
DNA: TGTGCCAGCACCGGCTCGGCAGGGGGCAGGAGCTACACCTTC

size: NA
D: NA
J: TRBJ2-4
V: TRBV6-5
CDR3: CASSYTEDRAWYF
DNA: TGTGCCAGCAGTTACACCGAAGACAGAGCTTGGTACTTC

size: NA
D: NA
J: TRBJ2-5
V: TRBV4-1
CDR3: CASSQDWATQYF
DNA: TGCGCCAGCAGCCAAGATTGGGCGACCCAGTACTTC

size: NA
D: NA
J: TRBJ2-5
V: TRBV6-6
CDR3: CASSYSIAFKTQYF
DNA: TGTGCCAGCAGTTACTCGATAGCGTTCAAGACCCAGTACTTC

size: NA
D: NA
J: TRBJ2-7
V: TRBV6-4
CDR3: CASTPDPKMVNEQYF
DNA: TGTGCCAGCACCCCGGACCCGAAGATGGTCAACGAGCAGTACTTC

size: NA
D: TRBD1
J: TRBJ1-1
V: TRBV19
CDR3: CASSIDLGGEDTEAFF
DNA: TGTGCCAGTAGTATAGATCTAGGGGGCGAGGACACTGAAGCTTTCTTT